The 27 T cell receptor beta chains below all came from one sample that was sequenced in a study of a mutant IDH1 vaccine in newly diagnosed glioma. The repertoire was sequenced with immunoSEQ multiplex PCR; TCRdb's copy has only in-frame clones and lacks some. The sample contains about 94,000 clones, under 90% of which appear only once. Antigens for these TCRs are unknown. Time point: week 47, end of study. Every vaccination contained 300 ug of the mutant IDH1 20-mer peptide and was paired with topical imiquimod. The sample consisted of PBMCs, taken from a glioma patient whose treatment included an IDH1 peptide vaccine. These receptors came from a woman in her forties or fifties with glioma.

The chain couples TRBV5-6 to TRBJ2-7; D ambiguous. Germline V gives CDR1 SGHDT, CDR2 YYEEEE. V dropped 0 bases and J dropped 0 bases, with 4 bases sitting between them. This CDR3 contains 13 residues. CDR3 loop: CASSLGYSYEQYF. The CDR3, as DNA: TGTGCCAGCAGCTTGGGTTACTCCTACGAGCAGTACTTC.

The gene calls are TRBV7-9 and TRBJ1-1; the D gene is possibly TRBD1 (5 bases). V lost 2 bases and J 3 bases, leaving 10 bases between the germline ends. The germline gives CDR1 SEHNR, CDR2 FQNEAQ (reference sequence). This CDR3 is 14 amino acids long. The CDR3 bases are TGTGCCAGCAGCTTAAGGGGTACCGACACTGAAGCTTTCTTT. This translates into CASSLRGTDTEAFF. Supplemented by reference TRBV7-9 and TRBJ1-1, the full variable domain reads DTGVSQNPRHKITKRGQNVTFRCDPISEHNRLYWYRQTLGQGPEFLTYFQNEAQLEKSRLLSDRFSAERPKGSFSTLEIQRTEQGDSAMYLCASSLRGTDTEAFFGQGTRLTVV.

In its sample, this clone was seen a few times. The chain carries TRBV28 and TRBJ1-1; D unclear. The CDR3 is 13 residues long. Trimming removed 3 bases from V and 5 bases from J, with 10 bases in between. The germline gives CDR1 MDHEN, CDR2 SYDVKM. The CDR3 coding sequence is TGTGCCAGCAGTTTCGGGTCGGGGACTGAAGCTTTCTTT. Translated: CASSFGSGTEAFF.

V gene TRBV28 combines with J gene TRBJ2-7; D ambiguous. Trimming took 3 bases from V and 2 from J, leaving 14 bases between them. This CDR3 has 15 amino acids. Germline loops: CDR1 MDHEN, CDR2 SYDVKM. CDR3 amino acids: CASSFPRTETYEQYF. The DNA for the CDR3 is TGTGCCAGCAGTTTCCCTCGGACCGAGACCTACGAGCAGTACTTC.

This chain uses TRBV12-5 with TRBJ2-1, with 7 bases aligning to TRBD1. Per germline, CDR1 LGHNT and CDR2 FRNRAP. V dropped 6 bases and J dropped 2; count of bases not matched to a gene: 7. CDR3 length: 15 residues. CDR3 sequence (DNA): TGTGCTAGTGGCTCTGGGGACAGCCCCTACAATGAGCAGTTCTTC. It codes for CASGSGDSPYNEQFF.

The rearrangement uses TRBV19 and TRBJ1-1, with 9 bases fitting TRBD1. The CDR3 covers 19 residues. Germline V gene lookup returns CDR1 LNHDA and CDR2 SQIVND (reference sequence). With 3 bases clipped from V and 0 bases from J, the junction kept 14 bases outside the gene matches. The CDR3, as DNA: TGTGCCAGTAGTATTAAGGGGCCGTGGGACAGGGCTTTGAACACTGAAGCTTTCTTT. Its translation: CASSIKGPWDRALNTEAFF.

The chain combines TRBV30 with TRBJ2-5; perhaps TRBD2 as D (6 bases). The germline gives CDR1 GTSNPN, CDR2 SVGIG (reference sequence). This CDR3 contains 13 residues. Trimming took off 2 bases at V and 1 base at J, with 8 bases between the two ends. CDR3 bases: TGTGCCTGGAGTTTTAGCGGCCAAGAGACCCAGTACTTC. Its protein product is CAWSFSGQETQYF.

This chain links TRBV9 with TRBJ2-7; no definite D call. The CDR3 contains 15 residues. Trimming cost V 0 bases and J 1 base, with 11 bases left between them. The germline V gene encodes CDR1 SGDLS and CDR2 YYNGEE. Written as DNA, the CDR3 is TGTGCCAGCAGCGTAGCTACCCACCCTTCCTACGAGCAGTACTTC. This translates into CASSVATHPSYEQYF.

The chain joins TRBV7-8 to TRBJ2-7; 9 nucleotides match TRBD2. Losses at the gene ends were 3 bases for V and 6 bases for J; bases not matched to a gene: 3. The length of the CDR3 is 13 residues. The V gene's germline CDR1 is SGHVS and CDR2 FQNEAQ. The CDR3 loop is CASSLDSGSEQYF. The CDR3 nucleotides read TGTGCCAGCAGCTTGGATAGCGGGAGCGAGCAGTACTTC. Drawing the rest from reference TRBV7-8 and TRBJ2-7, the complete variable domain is GAGVSQSPRYKVAKRGQDVALRCDPISGHVSLFWYQQALGQGPEFLTYFQNEAQLDKSGLPSDRFFAERPEGSVSTLKIQRTQQEDSAVYLCASSLDSGSEQYFGPGTRLTVT.

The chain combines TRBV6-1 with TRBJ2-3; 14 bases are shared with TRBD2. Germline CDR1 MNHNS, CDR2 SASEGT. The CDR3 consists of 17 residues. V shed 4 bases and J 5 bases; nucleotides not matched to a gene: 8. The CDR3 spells CASSGTSGRFLVDTQYF. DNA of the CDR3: TGTGCCAGCAGTGGGACTAGCGGGAGGTTCCTAGTAGATACGCAGTATTTT.

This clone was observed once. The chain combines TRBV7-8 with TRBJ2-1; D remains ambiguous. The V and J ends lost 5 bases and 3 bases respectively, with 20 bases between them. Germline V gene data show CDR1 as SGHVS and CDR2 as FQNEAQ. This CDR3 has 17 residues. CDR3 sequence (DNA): TGTGCCAGCAGCGAGATATGGACGACCCTTTTCTACAATGAGCAGTTCTTC. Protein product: CASSEIWTTLFYNEQFF.

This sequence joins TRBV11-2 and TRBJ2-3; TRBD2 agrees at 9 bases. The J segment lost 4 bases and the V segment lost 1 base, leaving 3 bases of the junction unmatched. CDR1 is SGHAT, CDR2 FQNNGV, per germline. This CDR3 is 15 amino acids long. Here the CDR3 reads CASSLVSGSADTQYF. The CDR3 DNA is TGTGCCAGCAGCTTAGTTAGCGGGAGTGCAGATACGCAGTATTTT.

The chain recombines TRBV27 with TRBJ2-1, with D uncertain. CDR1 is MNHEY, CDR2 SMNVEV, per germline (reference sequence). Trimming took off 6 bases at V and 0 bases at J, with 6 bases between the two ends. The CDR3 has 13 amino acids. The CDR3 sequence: CASRPSSYNEQFF. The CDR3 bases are TGTGCCAGCAGACCTAGCTCCTACAATGAGCAGTTCTTC.

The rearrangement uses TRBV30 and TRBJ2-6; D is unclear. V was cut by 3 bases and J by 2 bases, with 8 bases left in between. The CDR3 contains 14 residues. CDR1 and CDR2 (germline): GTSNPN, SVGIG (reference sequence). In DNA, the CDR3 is TGTGCCTGGAGCCAGTCCGCTGGGGCCAACGTCCTGACTTTC. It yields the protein CAWSQSAGANVLTF.

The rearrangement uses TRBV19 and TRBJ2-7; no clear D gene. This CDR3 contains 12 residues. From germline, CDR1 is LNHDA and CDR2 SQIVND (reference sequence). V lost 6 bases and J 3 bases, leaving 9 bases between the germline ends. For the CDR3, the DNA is TGTGCCAGTAGCAACGACAACTACGAGCAGTACTTC. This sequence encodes CASSNDNYEQYF.

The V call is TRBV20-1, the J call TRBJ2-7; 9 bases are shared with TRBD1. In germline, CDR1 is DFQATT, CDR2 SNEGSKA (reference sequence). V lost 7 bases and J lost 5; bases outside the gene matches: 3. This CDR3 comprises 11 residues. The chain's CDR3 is CSGQGGHEQYF. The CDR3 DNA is TGCAGTGGACAGGGGGGCCACGAGCAGTACTTC.

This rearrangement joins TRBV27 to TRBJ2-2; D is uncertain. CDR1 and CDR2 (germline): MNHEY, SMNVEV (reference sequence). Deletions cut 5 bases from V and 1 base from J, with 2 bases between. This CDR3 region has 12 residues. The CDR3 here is CASSMNTGELFF. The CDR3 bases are TGTGCCAGCAGTATGAACACCGGGGAGCTGTTTTTT.

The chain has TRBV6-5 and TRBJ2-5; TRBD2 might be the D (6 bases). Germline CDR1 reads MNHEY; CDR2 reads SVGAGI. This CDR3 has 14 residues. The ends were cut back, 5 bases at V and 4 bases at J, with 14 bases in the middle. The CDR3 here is CASSPNGGGETQYF. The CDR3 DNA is TGTGCCAGCAGTCCCAACGGGGGAGGAGAGACCCAGTACTTC.

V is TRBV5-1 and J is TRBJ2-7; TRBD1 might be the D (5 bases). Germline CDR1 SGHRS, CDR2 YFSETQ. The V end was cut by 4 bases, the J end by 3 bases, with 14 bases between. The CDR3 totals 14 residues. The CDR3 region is CASSVLDTYYEQYF. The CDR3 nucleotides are TGCGCCAGCAGCGTCTTGGACACCTACTACGAGCAGTACTTC. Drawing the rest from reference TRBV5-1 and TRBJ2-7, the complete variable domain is KAGVTQTPRYLIKTRGQQVTLSCSPISGHRSVSWYQQTPGQGLQFLFEYFSETQRNKGNFPGRFSGRQFSNSRSEMNVSTLELGDSALYLCASSVLDTYYEQYFGPGTRLTVT.

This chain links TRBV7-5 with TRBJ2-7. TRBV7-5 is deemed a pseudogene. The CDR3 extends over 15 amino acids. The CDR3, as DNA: TGTGCCAGAAGCTCCGGGCAGGACGTCTCCTACGAGCAGTACTTC. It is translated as CARSSGQDVSYEQYF.

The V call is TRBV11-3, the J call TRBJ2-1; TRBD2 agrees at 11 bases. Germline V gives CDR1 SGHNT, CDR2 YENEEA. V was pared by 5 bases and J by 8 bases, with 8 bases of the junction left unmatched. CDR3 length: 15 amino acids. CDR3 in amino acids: CASSLGTSGGDEQFF. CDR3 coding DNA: TGTGCCAGCAGCCTGGGGACTAGCGGTGGGGATGAGCAGTTCTTC.

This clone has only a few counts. Here the CDR3 reads CASSFAGTYEAFF. CDR3 bases: TGTGCCAGCAGTTTCGCGGGGACATATGAAGCTTTCTTT. V is TRBV28 and J is TRBJ1-1, with D maybe TRBD1 (6 bases). Germline-derived CDR1 and CDR2 are MDHEN and SYDVKM. The CDR3 runs to 13 residues. V lost 3 bases, J lost 7 bases, and 12 bases lay in between.

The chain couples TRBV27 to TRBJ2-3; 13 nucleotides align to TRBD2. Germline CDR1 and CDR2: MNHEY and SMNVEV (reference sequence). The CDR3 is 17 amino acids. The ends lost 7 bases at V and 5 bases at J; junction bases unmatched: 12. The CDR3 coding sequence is TGTGCCAGCACCCCGGGACTAGCGGGACGGGTTGAAGATACGCAGTATTTT. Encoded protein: CASTPGLAGRVEDTQYF.

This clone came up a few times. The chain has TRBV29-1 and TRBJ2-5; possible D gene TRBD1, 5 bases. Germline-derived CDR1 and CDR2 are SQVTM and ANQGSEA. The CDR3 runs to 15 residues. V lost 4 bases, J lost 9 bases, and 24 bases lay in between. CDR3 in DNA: TGCAGCGTTGCTGCGGTTCAGGGCGGCCAAGGGGCCCAGTACTTC. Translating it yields CSVAAVQGGQGAQYF.

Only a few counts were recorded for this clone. The CDR3, as DNA: TGTGCCAGCAGTTCACCGGGACTAGCGGGAGGGCCTGTCCAGACCCAGTACTTC. This codes for CASSSPGLAGGPVQTQYF. The chain employs TRBV28 and TRBJ2-5; 16 bases line up with TRBD2. The CDR3 runs to 18 residues. Germline trimming cut 4 bases from V and 6 bases from J; bases unmatched to any gene: 11. The germline V gene has CDR1 MDHEN and CDR2 SYDVKM. Together with reference TRBV28 and TRBJ2-5, the CDR3 gives the full variable domain: DVKVTQSSRYLVKRTGEKVFLECVQDMDHENMFWYRQDPGLGLRLIYFSYDVKMKEKGDIPEGYSVSREKKERFSLILESASTNQTSMYLCASSSPGLAGGPVQTQYFGPGTRLLVL.

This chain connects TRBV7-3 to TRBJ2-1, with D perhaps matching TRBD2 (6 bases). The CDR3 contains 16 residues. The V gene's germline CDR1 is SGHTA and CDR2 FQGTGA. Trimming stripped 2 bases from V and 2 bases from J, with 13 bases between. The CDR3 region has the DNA TGTGCCAGCAGCTTACACCTAGCGACCGCCTACAATGAGCAGTTCTTC. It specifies CASSLHLATAYNEQFF.

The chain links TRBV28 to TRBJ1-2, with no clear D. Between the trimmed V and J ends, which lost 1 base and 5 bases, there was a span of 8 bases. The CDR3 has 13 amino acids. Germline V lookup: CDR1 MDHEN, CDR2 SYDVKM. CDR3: CASSLSTAYGYTF. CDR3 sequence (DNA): TGTGCCAGCAGTTTATCGACTGCGTATGGCTACACCTTC.